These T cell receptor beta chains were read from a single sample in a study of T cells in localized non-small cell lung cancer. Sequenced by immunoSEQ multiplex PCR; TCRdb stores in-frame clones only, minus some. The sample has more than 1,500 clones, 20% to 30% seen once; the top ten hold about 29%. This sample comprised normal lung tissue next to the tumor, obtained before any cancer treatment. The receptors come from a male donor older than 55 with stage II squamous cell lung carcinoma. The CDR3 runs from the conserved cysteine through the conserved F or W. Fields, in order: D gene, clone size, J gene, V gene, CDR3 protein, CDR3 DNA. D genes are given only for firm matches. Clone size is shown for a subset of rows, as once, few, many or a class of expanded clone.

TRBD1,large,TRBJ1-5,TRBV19,CASSIRDRNQPQHF,TGTGCCAGTAGTATCCGGGACAGGAATCAGCCCCAGCATTTT
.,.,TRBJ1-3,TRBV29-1,CSVEGTGRNTIYF,TGCAGCGTTGAAGGCACAGGGAGGAACACCATATATTTT
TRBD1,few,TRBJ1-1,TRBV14,CASSQAGGGGTEAFF,TGTGCCAGCAGCCAAGCAGGGGGCGGGGGCACTGAAGCTTTCTTT
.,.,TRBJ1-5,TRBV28,CASQPPPRGNQPQHF,TGTGCCAGCCAACCCCCCCCCAGGGGCAATCAGCCCCAGCATTTT
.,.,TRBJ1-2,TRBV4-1,CASSQDPRHNYGYTF,TGCGCCAGCAGCCAAGATCCGCGACACAACTATGGCTACACCTTC
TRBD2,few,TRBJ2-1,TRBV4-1,CASSQQLGGENEQFF,TGCGCCAGCAGCCAGCAATTGGGGGGGGAAAATGAGCAGTTCTTC
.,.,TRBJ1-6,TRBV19,CASSIGFLAYNSPLHF,TGTGCCAGTAGTATAGGGTTTCTGGCCTATAATTCACCCCTCCACTTT
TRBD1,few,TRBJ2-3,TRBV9,CASSVEIEGTASTDTQYF,TGTGCCAGCAGCGTAGAAATTGAAGGGACAGCTAGCACAGATACGCAGTATTTT
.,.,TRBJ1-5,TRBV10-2,CASSEPTGPQHF,TGCGCCAGCAGTGAACCCACAGGGCCCCAGCATTTT
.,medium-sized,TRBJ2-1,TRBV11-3,CASSRGPSDAKQFF,TGTGCCAGCAGCCGGGGCCCTAGCGACGCCAAGCAGTTCTTC
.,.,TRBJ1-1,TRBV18,CASSPLEQGNTEAFF,TGTGCCAGCTCACCTCTGGAACAGGGGAACACTGAAGCTTTCTTT
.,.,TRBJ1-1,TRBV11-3,CASSFPRTGTYTEAFF,TGTGCCAGCAGCTTCCCCAGAACAGGAACCTACACTGAAGCTTTCTTT
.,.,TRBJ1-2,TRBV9,CASSVGSATLYGYTF,TGTGCCAGCAGCGTAGGGTCAGCAACACTCTATGGCTACACCTTC
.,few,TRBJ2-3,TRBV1,CASSPYQGEAGIVSSTDTQYF,TGCGCCAGCAGCCCGTACCAGGGGGAAGCGGGAATAGTATCTAGCACAGATACGCAGTATTTT
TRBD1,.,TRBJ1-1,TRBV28,CATQVTGRDTEAFF,TGTGCCACCCAGGTGACAGGGCGGGACACTGAAGCTTTCTTT
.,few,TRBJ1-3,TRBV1,CASSRAGYNSGNTIYF,TGCGCCAGCAGCCGGGCAGGGTATAATTCTGGAAACACCATATATTTT
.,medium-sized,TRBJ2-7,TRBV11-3,CASSLRGGSVYEQYF,TGTGCCAGCAGCTTAAGGGGGGGATCTGTTTACGAGCAGTACTTC
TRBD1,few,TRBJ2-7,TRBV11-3,CASSLPDGTGGEQYF,TGTGCCAGCAGCCTCCCAGACGGGACAGGGGGGGAGCAGTACTTC
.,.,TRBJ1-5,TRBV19,CASTQGYQPQHF,TGTGCCAGTACGCAGGGATATCAGCCCCAGCATTTT
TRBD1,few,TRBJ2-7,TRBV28,CASTGGIYEQYF,TGTGCCAGCACAGGGGGCATTTACGAGCAGTACTTC
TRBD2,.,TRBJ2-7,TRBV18,CASSPGGRGSSYEQYF,TGTGCCAGCTCACCAGGAGGTCGCGGGAGCTCCTACGAGCAGTACTTC
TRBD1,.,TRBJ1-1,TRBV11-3,CASSWGQIRTLMTEAFF,TGTGCCAGCAGCTGGGGACAGATACGAACACTGATGACTGAAGCTTTCTTT
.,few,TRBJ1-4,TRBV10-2,CASSEYYREGEKLFF,TGCGCCAGCAGTGAATACTACAGGGAGGGTGAAAAACTGTTTTTT
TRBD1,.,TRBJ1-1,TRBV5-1,CASSLAGTGNIEAFF,TGCGCCAGCAGCTTGGCCGGGACAGGGAACATTGAAGCTTTCTTT
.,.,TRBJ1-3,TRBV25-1,CASSEGLAGFTIYF,TGTGCCAGCAGTGAAGGGCTCGCGGGATTTACCATATATTTT
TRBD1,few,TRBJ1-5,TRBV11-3,CASSLFRTGQHNQPQHF,TGTGCCAGCAGCTTATTCCGGACAGGGCAACACAATCAGCCCCAGCATTTT
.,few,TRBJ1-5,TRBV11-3,CASSFFRASNQPQHF,TGTGCCAGCAGCTTTTTTAGGGCCTCTAATCAGCCCCAGCATTTT